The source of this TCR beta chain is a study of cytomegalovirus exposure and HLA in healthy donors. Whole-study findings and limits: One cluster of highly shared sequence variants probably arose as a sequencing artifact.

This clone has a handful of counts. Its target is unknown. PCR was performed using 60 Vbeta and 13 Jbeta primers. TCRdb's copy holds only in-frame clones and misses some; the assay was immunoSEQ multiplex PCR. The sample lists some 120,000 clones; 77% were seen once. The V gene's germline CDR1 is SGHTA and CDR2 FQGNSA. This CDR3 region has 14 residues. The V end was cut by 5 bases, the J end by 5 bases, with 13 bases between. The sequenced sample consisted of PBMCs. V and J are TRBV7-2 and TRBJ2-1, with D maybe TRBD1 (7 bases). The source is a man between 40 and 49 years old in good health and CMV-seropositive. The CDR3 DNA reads TGTGCCAGCAGCCCCAGGGGGGTCCACAATGAGCAGTTCTTC. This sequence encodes CASSPRGVHNEQFF.